Below, 23 T cell receptor beta chains from the same sample are listed, as sequenced in a study of cytotoxic CD8 clonotypes in ibrutinib-treated CLL (dated by TCRdb to the early 2020s). This specimen's time point label, per the study, means: about a year on ibrutinib. The library was produced with the immunoSEQ multiplex PCR assay. In TCRdb, the immuneACCESS table is reduced to in-frame sequences with V and J assigned. These tables do not hold every clone; where another copy was compared, an unresolved V gene accounts for under half, and the others remain unexplained. This sample is represented by roughly 220,000 clones; about four fifths of them were singletons. Together, the top ten hold 11% of the sample. This material consisted of PBMCs, taken after 12 months of ibrutinib treatment. These receptors all come from a human donor with chronic lymphocytic leukemia.

V usage is TRBV29-1 and J usage is TRBJ2-5; D is undetermined. Germline assignment: CDR1 SQVTM and CDR2 ANQGSEA. The CDR3 is 12 residues long. Written as DNA, the CDR3 is TGCAGTCTTAGGGTGTACCAAGAGACCCAGTACTTC. Encoded protein: CSLRVYQETQYF.

V is TRBV27 and J is TRBJ2-2; D gene uncertain. Germline V gene data show CDR1 as MNHEY and CDR2 as SMNVEV (reference sequence). With 0 bases removed from V and 5 bases from J, the gap between germline ends came to 16 bases. The CDR3 is made up of 17 amino acids. The chain's CDR3 is CASSLSTLGFGTGELFF. DNA of the CDR3: TGTGCCAGCAGTTTATCGACTCTGGGATTCGGAACCGGGGAGCTGTTTTTT.

The chain uses TRBV30 and TRBJ1-2, with D possibly TRBD1 on 6 matching bases. The CDR3 totals 12 residues. V lost 3 bases to trimming and J lost 6 bases, with 11 bases between them. Germline-derived CDR1 and CDR2 are GTSNPN and SVGIG (reference sequence). This CDR3 reads CAWSPGANGYTF. The CDR3 nucleotides read TGTGCCTGGAGCCCAGGGGCTAATGGCTACACCTTC.

This chain uses TRBV5-1 with TRBJ1-3; possibly TRBD1 for D (6 bases). This CDR3 contains 16 residues. In germline, CDR1 is SGHRS, CDR2 YFSETQ. V lost 1 base and J lost 4, with 15 bases in between. CDR3 sequence (DNA): TGCGCCAGCAGCTTGCTACCGGGACAAGGAGGAAACACCATATATTTT. Protein product: CASSLLPGQGGNTIYF.

This sequence joins TRBV28 and TRBJ2-4, with D maybe TRBD1 (6 bases). The CDR3 extends over 15 amino acids. Germline lookup yields CDR1 MDHEN and CDR2 SYDVKM. V lost 1 base, J lost 1 base, and 8 bases lay in between. CDR3 protein: CASSLFDRAKNIQYF. For the CDR3, the DNA is TGTGCCAGCAGTTTATTTGACAGGGCCAAAAACATTCAGTACTTC.

This clone appeared once. The junction departs from the called germline gene at one end, perhaps through a read error. The chain carries TRBV7-7 and TRBJ2-5, with D possibly called TRBD1 or TRBD2 (6 bases each). Germline CDR1 is SSHAT and CDR2 is FNYEAQ (reference sequence). The CDR3 is made up of 15 amino acids. This chain's CDR3 is CASSLGGGPSETQYF. Here the CDR3 DNA reads TGTGCTAGCAGCTTAGGAGGGGGGCCTTCGGAGACCCAGTACTTC.

This clone was detected many times. This rearrangement joins TRBV27 to TRBJ2-4; perhaps TRBD1 as D (6 bases). CDR1 is MNHEY, CDR2 SMNVEV, per germline (reference sequence). Trimming took 6 bases from V and 7 from J, leaving 13 bases between them. CDR3 length: 13 residues. In DNA, the CDR3 is TGTGCCAGCAGCCCCCCAGACAGGAACATTCAGTACTTC. It is translated as CASSPPDRNIQYF.

This clone appeared a few times. The V gene is TRBV7-9, the J gene TRBJ1-1; D possibly corresponds to TRBD1 (5 bases). Looked up from germline, CDR1 is SEHNR and CDR2 is FQNEAQ (reference sequence). This CDR3 is built from 13 residues. Deletions cut 10 bases from V and 3 bases from J, with 15 bases between. The CDR3 coding sequence is TGTGCCATCGACCGGGACTCCTACACTGAAGCTTTCTTT. Protein: CAIDRDSYTEAFF.

V usage is TRBV6-5 and J usage is TRBJ1-1; D gene ambiguous. The V and J ends lost 8 bases and 0 bases respectively, with 10 bases between them. The CDR3 totals 13 residues. Germline V lookup: CDR1 MNHEY, CDR2 SVGAGI. DNA of the CDR3: TGTGCCAGCCGAGTCTCTCTGAACACTGAAGCTTTCTTT. Translated: CASRVSLNTEAFF.

The chain has TRBV27 and TRBJ1-1; weak D call: TRBD1 (6 bases). V was pared by 3 bases and J by 4 bases, with 12 bases between. The germline CDR1 and CDR2 sequences are MNHEY and SMNVEV (reference sequence). The CDR3 spans 14 residues. Written as DNA, the CDR3 is TGTGCCAGCAGTTTGGGGGGAGGGGGCACTGAAGCTTTCTTT. It yields the protein CASSLGGGGTEAFF.

J is TRBJ2-5 and V is TRBV7-6, with D hard to call. The CDR3 is 13 amino acids. The germline gives CDR1 SGHVS, CDR2 FNYEAQ. With 5 bases removed from V and 5 bases from J, the gap between germline ends came to 12 bases. The CDR3 nucleotides are TGTGCCAGCAGCCCTGGGTTGGGCGAGACCCAGTACTTC. Translation gives CASSPGLGETQYF.

The chain recombines TRBV5-1 with TRBJ2-7; possible D gene TRBD1, 5 bases. CDR1 SGHRS and CDR2 YFSETQ come from the germline V gene. The V end lost 0 bases, the J end lost 5 bases, and 15 bases lay between the germline ends. CDR3 length equals 15 residues. The CDR3 region is CASSLAREPLDEQYF. CDR3 DNA: TGCGCCAGCAGCTTGGCCAGGGAACCTCTGGACGAGCAGTACTTC.

The chain uses TRBV10-3 and TRBJ1-1; the D is unclear. Germline lookup yields CDR1 ENHRY and CDR2 SYGVKD. Trimming stripped 7 bases from V and 5 bases from J, with 17 bases between. There are 14 residues in the CDR3. CDR3 nucleotide sequence: TGTGCCATCACCCCAGCGCGGGGTGCGACTGAAGCTTTCTTT. Translated: CAITPARGATEAFF.

The chain has TRBV27 and TRBJ1-5; TRBD1 is a possible D gene (6 bases). The CDR3 runs to 14 residues. The germline CDR1 and CDR2 sequences are MNHEY and SMNVEV (reference sequence). V was cut by 4 bases and J by 4 bases, with 11 bases left in between. As DNA, the CDR3 is TGTGCCAGCAGTTGGGGGGGGCCAAATCAGCCCCAGCATTTT. This translates into CASSWGGPNQPQHF.

The chain combines TRBV5-1 with TRBJ1-1; D possibly corresponds to TRBD1 (5 bases). This CDR3 spans 17 amino acids. Germline loops: CDR1 SGHRS, CDR2 YFSETQ. V lost 5 bases and J 4 bases, leaving 24 bases between the germline ends. CDR3 region: CASSSPGRLPGTTEAFF. CDR3 nucleotide sequence: TGCGCCAGCAGTTCTCCGGGACGCCTCCCGGGGACCACTGAAGCTTTCTTT.

This rearrangement joins TRBV28 to TRBJ2-3; D uncertain. Trimming cost V 6 bases and J 0 bases, with 22 bases left between them. CDR1 and CDR2 from the germline V gene are MDHEN and SYDVKM. This CDR3 contains 18 residues. The CDR3 protein is CASSPLWTAELSTDTQYF. In DNA form, the CDR3 reads TGTGCCAGCAGCCCTTTATGGACGGCCGAATTGAGCACAGATACGCAGTATTTT. Supplemented by reference TRBV28 and TRBJ2-3, the full variable domain reads DVKVTQSSRYLVKRTGEKVFLECVQDMDHENMFWYRQDPGLGLRLIYFSYDVKMKEKGDIPEGYSVSREKKERFSLILESASTNQTSMYLCASSPLWTAELSTDTQYFGPGTRLTVL.

This clone came up once. The chain has TRBV5-4 and TRBJ2-7; 12 bases fit TRBD2. Germline loops: CDR1 SGHNT, CDR2 YYREEE (reference sequence). The V gene end was trimmed by 4 bases and the J gene end by 7 bases; junction bases not matched to a gene: 12. The CDR3 contains 16 residues. CDR3: CASSRPLAGGLGEQYF. The CDR3 DNA sequence: TGTGCCAGCAGCCGCCCCCTAGCGGGAGGGCTGGGGGAGCAGTACTTC.

The gene calls are TRBV13 and TRBJ2-1; 10 bases map to TRBD2. This CDR3 spans 17 amino acids. The V gene's germline CDR1 is PRHDT and CDR2 FYEKMQ (reference sequence). V lost 1 base to trimming and J lost 0 bases; unmatched junction nucleotides: 3. The CDR3 region is CASSLAGLANSYNEQFF. DNA for the CDR3: TGTGCCAGCAGCTTAGCGGGACTAGCGAACTCCTACAATGAGCAGTTCTTC.

This chain uses TRBV19 with TRBJ1-4; D is ambiguous. Germline V lookup: CDR1 LNHDA, CDR2 SQIVND (reference sequence). CDR3 length: 15 amino acids. V lost 9 bases and J 0 bases, leaving 14 bases between the germline ends. The CDR3 region is CASRPRGATNEKLFF. CDR3 sequence (DNA): TGTGCCAGCAGACCCAGAGGAGCAACTAATGAAAAACTGTTTTTT.

The chain's CDR3 is CASPRGRRLGEQFF. DNA for the CDR3: TGTGCCAGCCCGAGGGGCAGAAGACTGGGTGAGCAGTTCTTC. The chain couples TRBV2 to TRBJ2-1; D possibly uses TRBD1 or TRBD2 (5 bases each). There are 14 residues in the CDR3. CDR1 is SNHLY and CDR2 is FYNNEI in the germline V gene. The V end lost 8 bases, the J end lost 9 bases, and 20 bases lay between the germline ends. Based on the CDR3 plus reference TRBV2 and TRBJ2-1, the full variable domain is EPEVTQTPSHQVTQMGQEVILRCVPISNHLYFYWYRQILGQKVEFLVSFYNNEISEKSEIFDDQFSVERPDGSNFTLKIRSTKLEDSAMYFCASPRGRRLGEQFFGPGTRLTVL.

This clone was seen more than once but under ten times. This sequence joins TRBV7-6 and TRBJ2-1; unclear D gene. From germline, CDR1 is SGHVS and CDR2 FNYEAQ. With 4 bases removed from V and 8 bases from J, the gap between germline ends came to 9 bases. The CDR3 runs 12 residues. The CDR3 loop is CASSSTWDEQFF. As DNA, the CDR3 is TGTGCCAGCAGCTCGACTTGGGATGAGCAGTTCTTC.

This chain links TRBV7-3 with TRBJ1-2, with D perhaps matching TRBD1 (5 bases). The CDR3 covers 14 residues. Germline V gives CDR1 SGHTA, CDR2 FQGTGA. The V end was cut by 5 bases, the J end by 1 base, with 11 bases between. Here the CDR3 reads CASSPGRDNYGYTF. In DNA form, the CDR3 reads TGTGCCAGCAGCCCCGGCAGGGATAACTATGGCTACACCTTC.

Notes on this clone: Given a much more abundant clone one base away, this may be a read error. The chain couples TRBV7-3 to TRBJ2-7; D unclear. CDR1 SGHTA and CDR2 FQGTGA come from the germline V gene. The V and J ends lost 5 bases and 2 bases respectively, with 4 bases between them. The CDR3 has 11 amino acids. For the CDR3, the DNA is TGTGCCAGCAGCACCCCCTACGAGCAGTACTTC. It is translated as CASSTPYEQYF.